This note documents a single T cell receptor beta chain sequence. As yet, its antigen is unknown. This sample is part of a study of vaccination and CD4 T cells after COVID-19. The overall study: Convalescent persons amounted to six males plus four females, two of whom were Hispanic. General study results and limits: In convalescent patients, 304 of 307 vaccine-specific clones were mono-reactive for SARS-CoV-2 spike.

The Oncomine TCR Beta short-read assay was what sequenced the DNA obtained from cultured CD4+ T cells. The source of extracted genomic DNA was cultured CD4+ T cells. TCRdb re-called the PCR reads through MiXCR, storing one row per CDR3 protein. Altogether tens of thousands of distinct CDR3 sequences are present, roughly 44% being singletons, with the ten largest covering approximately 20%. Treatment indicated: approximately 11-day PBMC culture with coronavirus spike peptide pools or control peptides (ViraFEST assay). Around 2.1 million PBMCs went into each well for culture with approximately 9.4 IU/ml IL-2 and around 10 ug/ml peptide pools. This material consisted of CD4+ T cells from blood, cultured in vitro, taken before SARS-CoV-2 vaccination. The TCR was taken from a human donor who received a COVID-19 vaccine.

The CDR3 DNA sequence: TGTGCCTGGAGTGTTTTGACAGGGAATCAGCCCCAGCATTTT. It translates to CAWSVLTGNQPQHF. V is TRBV30 and J is TRBJ1-5; 7 nucleotides align to TRBD1. CDR1 is GTSNPN and CDR2 is SVGIG in the germline V gene (reference sequence). J gave up 4 bases and V 0 bases, and 3 bases lay outside the gene matches. CDR3 length: 14 residues.